The T cell receptor (beta chain) under discussion was sequenced for a study of shared clonotypes between healthy human individuals. Investigators spread the genomic DNA of each subset evenly over several immunoSEQ plates. Produced via immunoSEQ multiplex PCR; TCRdb's table is partial and in-frame only. This sample has around 2,000,000 clones, with 85% to 95% found just once. CDR3 length equals 14 residues. Looked up from germline, CDR1 is SGHDT and CDR2 is YYEEEE. V dropped 4 bases and J dropped 0 bases, with 8 bases sitting between them. Findings and limits, study-wide: Non-shared clonotypes had lower generation probabilities than those shared by all four donors. Shared clonotypes: 4.5% to 5% naive CD4, around 3.5% naive CD8, less than 2.5% memory CD4, more than 0.3% memory CD8.

A remark on this clone: Its antigen is not identified. This specimen includes other DNA sequences encoding the same CDR3.

CD8 cells regarded as naive lacked CD45RO, were positively chosen for CCR7, and omitted terminally differentiated effector memory CD45RA+ cells. All the donors were Caucasian adults who lived in Nashville, Tennessee. Sequencing input: naive CD8+ T cells sorted from blood. The gene calls are TRBV5-6 and TRBJ2-1; D perhaps matches TRBD2 (5 bases). The sequence was collected from a young man in good health. The CDR3 is CASSLSGSYNEQFF. The CDR3 bases are TGTGCCAGCAGCCTAAGCGGCTCCTACAATGAGCAGTTCTTC.